This entry describes one TCR beta chain. This clonotype showed up many times. Its recognized antigen is unknown. A read error is possible here, since a much larger clone lies one base away. Library generation was performed with multiplex PCR. TCRdb shows the sequencer as Illumina HiSeq 4000. TCR beta libraries were built with iRepertoire HTBI primers and Arm-PCR amplification of CDR3 regions. Before sequencing, the PCR products went through gel purification. Per the source publication's procedure: Gene usage analysis of CDR3 amino acid clonotypes relied on the approximately 60 TRBV and about 13 TRBJ segments identified across samples. COPE and FqMerger were used to merge the filtered high-quality paired reads into contigs. BLAST was used to align contigs to the IMGT TRBV, TRBD and TRBJ reference genes, and CDR3 was defined following IMGT. Any clonotype with a frequency above 0.1% was counted as a highly expanded clone. Shannon entropy was used to measure repertoire diversity, and the Gini coefficient was used to measure V-J evenness. A clonotype was considered public if more than one individual shared it. The raw public reads went through TCRdb reprocessing: fastp at Q25, MiXCR clone calling, in-frame beta chains kept. Merged by CDR3 protein, the rows form single entries marked with the most common genes and DNA. TCRdb, not the original authors, processed these V and J calls. Here the sample has over 500,000 distinct CDR3 sequences; around 17% occur a single time. The ten most abundant clones make up approximately 18% of the sample.

The time point label, as the study defines it: newly diagnosed GD, antithyroid drugs for less than 3 months. For both TCR sequencing and RNA sequencing, RNA was extracted from PBMCs in TRIzol. The diagnosis of Graves' disease followed American Thyroid Association guidelines. Recruitment of patients was carried out at an endocrinology department in Xi'an, China. From each patient, 7.5 to 9.5 milliliters of peripheral blood was collected into an EDTA anticoagulant tube. Ficoll Paque Plus density gradient separation was used to isolate PBMCs, and no further T cell sorting was performed. An Agilent 2100 Bioanalyzer and agarose gel were used to assess RNA quality, and a NanoDrop 2000 was used to measure RNA concentration. This sample was included in a study of regulatory T cells in long-lasting Graves disease (dated by TCRdb to about 2021). Broadly, across the study: In the newly diagnosed Graves' disease group, patients had been taking antithyroid drugs for less than 3 months. Peripheral blood TCR sequencing and RNA sequencing compared persistent Graves' disease patients with newly diagnosed Graves' disease patients. The study was conducted in China and was registered as a clinical trial. A total of 33 samples underwent TCR sequencing, from 13 patients with persistent Graves' disease and 20 or so patients with newly diagnosed Graves' disease.

On the study overall, not on this receptor specifically: More public clonotypes were shared among persistent patients (around 3,000) than among newly diagnosed patients (966). As a limitation, the authors acknowledged that the small sample size may reduce accuracy. Only peripheral blood was studied, because thyroid tissue, the primary lesion, was inaccessible. Sequencing and analysis were restricted to the TCR beta chain. Persistent Graves' disease patients showed lower TCR Shannon entropy and fewer highly expanded clones than newly diagnosed patients, suggesting clonal expansion.

These records were also assigned to another study, of T cells in Graves' hyperthyroidism and ophthalmopathy. From the second report: A patient counted as having stable Graves' hyperthyroidism if no progression to ophthalmopathy occurred over 18 months of follow-up. Hyperthyroidism patients were newly diagnosed, with disease duration under 2 months, and aged 18 to 65 years. Patients with uncontrolled infections, other autoimmune diseases, pregnancy or lactation were excluded. Clinical symptoms, serum thyroxine and TRAb, thyroid ultrasound, and orbital computed tomography formed the basis for the diagnoses. For the first round of RT-PCR on the TCR CDR3, the HTBI primer set was used together with the Qiagen OneStep RT-PCR kit. Blood samples also contained most of the expanded thyroid clonotypes (frequency above 0.001), which suggests that blood repertoires may reflect thyroid immune responses. A 13 V-J signature model separated ophthalmopathy from stable hyperthyroidism, with 87.88% sensitivity and approximately 81% specificity in cross-validation and 80%/75% in testing. In validation, progression to ophthalmopathy was predicted by the model with around 71% sensitivity and roughly 72% specificity, a median of around 6.5 months before onset. To identify TCR V-J signatures that set the groups apart, the researchers used a discovery cohort of 100 patients, made up of roughly 45 with Graves' ophthalmopathy and 57 with stable Graves' hyperthyroidism. Prospective prediction of ophthalmopathy was tested in an independent validation cohort consisting of roughly 20 hyperthyroidism patients and more than 15 patients who later progressed to ophthalmopathy. For training and testing, the roughly 97 patients in the discovery cohort were randomly divided in a 7:3 ratio. In addition, the study compared T-cell repertoires in thyroid tissue and in blood from over 5 Graves' hyperthyroidism patients. Following sampling, methimazole starting at 30 mg daily was given to hyperthyroidism patients, and high-dose intravenous methylprednisolone was given to ophthalmopathy patients. Libraries were constructed in a second round of multiplex PCR, after which size selection and purification were performed. The libraries were sequenced on an Illumina HiSeq2000 using paired-end 100 bp reads. SOAPnuke was used to process the raw data, throwing out any read that contained adapters or uncalled bases, had a mean Phred below 15, or lacked an exact constant-primer or identifier match. COPE v1.2.5 was used to merge the high-quality paired reads, and each unique nucleotide sequence was defined as a clonotype. MiTCR v1.1 was used to align the clonotypes against IMGT TRBV, TRBD and TRBJ reference segments. The analysis was restricted to V-J combinations with a frequency above 0.0001, which together covered roughly 99% of the repertoires. A TCS score was defined as the ratio between F50 (clonal expansion) and ExV (chaos), using BLOSUM62-based TCRdist between CDR3 peptides within each V-J. Welch's t-statistics and random forest reduced around 550 V-J features to 13, which were used in a naive Bayes classifier (R e1071). Sample size was not statistically predetermined, and investigators were not blinded to group allocation. TCR Vbeta CDR3 sequencing of some 140 peripheral blood samples (under 45 ophthalmopathy, over 70 hyperthyroidism and some 17 progressor patients) is reported in the paper.

Sequencing used peripheral blood mononuclear cells (PBMCs), obtained at new diagnosis, from a patient treated with antithyroid drugs. This clonotype was sampled from a woman in her 30s with Graves disease. Donor details come from another sample of the same person, matched by shared clones.

The nucleotides are TGTGCCAGCAGCTTGGGGATCACCGGGGAGCTGTTTTTT. The translation is CASSLGITGELFF. The rearrangement combines TRBV5-1 with TRBJ2-2; the D gene cannot be resolved reliably. Sequences SGHRS (CDR1) and YFSETQ (CDR2) are obtained from the germline V gene. CDR3 length: 13 amino acids, cysteine to phenylalanine. Solely the CDR3 DNA is kept, with 39 bases framed from the first base.